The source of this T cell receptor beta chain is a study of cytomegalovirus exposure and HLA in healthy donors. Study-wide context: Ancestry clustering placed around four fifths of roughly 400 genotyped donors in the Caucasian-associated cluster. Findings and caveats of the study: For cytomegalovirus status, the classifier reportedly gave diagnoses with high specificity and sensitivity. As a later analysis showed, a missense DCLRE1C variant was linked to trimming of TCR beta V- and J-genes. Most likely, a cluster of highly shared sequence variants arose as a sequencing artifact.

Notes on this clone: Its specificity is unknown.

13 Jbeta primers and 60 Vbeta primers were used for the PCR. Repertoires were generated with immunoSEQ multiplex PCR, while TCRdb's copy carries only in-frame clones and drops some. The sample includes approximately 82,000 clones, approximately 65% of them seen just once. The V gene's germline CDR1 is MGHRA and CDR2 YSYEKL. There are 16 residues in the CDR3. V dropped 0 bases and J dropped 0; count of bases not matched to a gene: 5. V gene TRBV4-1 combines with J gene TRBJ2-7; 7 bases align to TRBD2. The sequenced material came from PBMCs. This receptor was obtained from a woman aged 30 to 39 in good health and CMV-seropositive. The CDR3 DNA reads TGCGCCAGCAGCCAAGATCGGGCTAGCGGCTCCTACGAGCAGTACTTC. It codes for CASSQDRASGSYEQYF.